This T cell receptor beta chain was obtained from a study of human T cells and chemical hapten exposure. Study observations and caveats: Healthy individuals' immune responses may differ from those of donors, who had alopecia.

This clonotype has just a few counts. Its cognate antigen is unknown. What the library attached to individual cDNA molecules were unique molecular identifiers. TCRdb passed the RACE reads through MiXCR, listing each CDR3 protein once. Here the sample spans over 300,000 distinct CDR3 sequences, approximately 5.1% being singletons. Described time point: pre-sensitization, week 0. Noted treatment: therapeutic diphenylcyclopropenone sensitization with weekly scalp DPC. V lost 7 bases to trimming and J lost 5 bases; unmatched junction nucleotides: 8. The length of the CDR3 is 13 residues. Germline CDR1 is SGHDT and CDR2 is YYEEEE.

The rearrangement links TRBV5-6 to TRBJ2-5, with 7 positions matching TRBD1. Sample: whole blood, taken in connection with sensitization to the hapten diphenylcyclopropenone (DPC). The sequence came from a woman aged 50 to 65 with alopecia areata. Some clones in this sample may be carry-over from other donors' samples. The CDR3 bases are TGTGCCAGCCAAACAGGGGTGGAGGAGACCCAGTACTTC. It specifies CASQTGVEETQYF.